These 7 T cell receptor beta chains share one sample of origin, sequenced in a study of radiotherapy plus CTLA-4 blockade in lung cancer. Only in-frame clones appear in the TCRdb table, and some are missing; sequencing was by immunoSEQ multiplex PCR. The sample carries 95,000 to 150,000 clones, over 80% recorded once. The material sequenced was peripheral blood, taken from a patient treated with radiotherapy plus ipilimumab. The receptors were sampled from a human donor with non-small cell lung cancer that progressed on radiotherapy plus ipilimumab.

V usage is TRBV6-6 and J usage is TRBJ2-2; D gene ambiguous. CDR1 and CDR2 (germline): MNHNY, SVGAGI (reference sequence). V was cut by 0 bases and J by 4 bases, with 6 bases left in between. This CDR3 spans 14 amino acids. CDR3 DNA sequence: TGTGCCAGCAGTTACTCGGGCGGCACCGGGGAGCTGTTTTTT. Translation: CASSYSGGTGELFF.

The V call is TRBV29-1, the J call TRBJ2-3; TRBD2 agrees at 14 bases. Germline V gene data show CDR1 as SQVTM and CDR2 as ANQGSEA. The CDR3 extends over 14 amino acids. V trimming: 6 bases; J trimming: 4 bases; junction bases outside the gene matches: 3. The CDR3 DNA reads as TGCAGCGTCGGGACTAGCGGGAGCGCAGATACGCAGTATTTT. Translation: CSVGTSGSADTQYF.

The chain uses TRBV7-2 and TRBJ2-7; TRBD1 is a possible D gene (5 bases). The V and J ends lost 1 base and 3 bases respectively, with 13 bases between them. This CDR3 region has 15 residues. The germline V gene encodes CDR1 SGHTA and CDR2 FQGNSA. CDR3 amino acids: CASSLGTGASYEQYF. The CDR3 DNA sequence: TGTGCCAGCAGCTTAGGAACAGGAGCGAGCTACGAGCAGTACTTC.

V is TRBV7-9 and J is TRBJ2-3; TRBD1 aligns across 9 bases. V was pared by 3 bases and J by 2 bases, with 6 bases of the junction left unmatched. Germline V gives CDR1 SEHNR, CDR2 FQNEAQ (reference sequence). The CDR3 runs 16 residues. Written as DNA, the CDR3 is TGTGCCAGCAGCTTCACAGGGGGCAAGGTCACAGATACGCAGTATTTT. Protein: CASSFTGGKVTDTQYF.

The V gene is TRBV18, the J gene TRBJ2-4; tentatively, D is TRBD2 (5 bases). Per germline, CDR1 KGHSH and CDR2 LQKENI. The CDR3 runs to 12 residues. V was cut by 3 bases and J by 8 bases, with 8 bases left in between. The DNA of the CDR3 is TGTGCCAGCTCACCCTCCGGGGACATTCAGTACTTC. It translates to CASSPSGDIQYF. Full variable domain (outside the CDR3, taken from reference TRBV18 and TRBJ2-4): NAGVMQNPRHLVRRRGQEARLRCSPMKGHSHVYWYRQLPEEGLKFMVYLQKENIIDESGMPKERFSAEFPKEGPSILRIQQVVRGDSAAYFCASSPSGDIQYFGAGTRLSVL.

This sequence joins TRBV30 and TRBJ1-3; no definite D call. This CDR3 is built from 10 residues. Germline V gives CDR1 GTSNPN, CDR2 SVGIG (reference sequence). Trimming left V 5 bases short and J 11 bases short, with 10 bases between. The CDR3 bases are TGTGCCTGGTCAGGCGAGTCCATATATTTT. It translates to CAWSGESIYF.

V gene TRBV6-1 combines with J gene TRBJ2-1; 14 bases map to TRBD2. The CDR3 consists of 19 residues. Per germline, CDR1 MNHNS and CDR2 SASEGT. The J segment lost 2 bases and the V segment lost 4 bases, leaving 10 bases of the junction unmatched. The CDR3 loop is CASSGGLAGESPPYNEQFF. The CDR3 DNA reads as TGTGCCAGCAGTGGGGGACTAGCGGGAGAGAGCCCTCCCTACAATGAGCAGTTCTTC.